This T cell receptor beta chain was obtained from a study of OX40 agonist ivuxolimab in advanced cancers. The overall study: Dose-escalation patients' cancers were hepatocellular carcinoma, melanoma, renal cell or head and neck cancer.

Sequencing used immunoSEQ multiplex PCR; TCRdb keeps in-frame clones, though not all of them. The data contain tens of thousands of clones, 79% of them seen just once; the ten biggest clones take up roughly 14%. Study findings and constraints: Compared with CD4+, CD8+ T cells on average had more expanded clones. People who partly responded at 0.1-3.0 mg/kg had some of the least clonal expansion seen. Clonal expansion by week 6 occurred in CD4+ and CD8+ blood T cells (at 0.1 to 3.0 mg/kg).

Germline lookup yields CDR1 SGHAT and CDR2 FQNNGV. The CDR3 has 17 residues. V gave up 2 bases and J gave up 0 bases; unmatched junction bases: 9. Concerning this clone: Its antigen is as yet unknown.

Sequenced material: CD4+ or CD8+ T cells sorted from blood, taken in a trial of the OX40 agonist ivuxolimab. This receptor was taken from an adult with an advanced solid tumor such as melanoma, head and neck, liver or kidney cancer. The V call is TRBV11-2, the J call TRBJ1-1; 7 bases are shared with TRBD1. CDR3 DNA sequence: TGTGCCAGCAGCTTAAAGGGGGAGGGGGCAATGAACACTGAAGCTTTCTTT. Translating gives CASSLKGEGAMNTEAFF.